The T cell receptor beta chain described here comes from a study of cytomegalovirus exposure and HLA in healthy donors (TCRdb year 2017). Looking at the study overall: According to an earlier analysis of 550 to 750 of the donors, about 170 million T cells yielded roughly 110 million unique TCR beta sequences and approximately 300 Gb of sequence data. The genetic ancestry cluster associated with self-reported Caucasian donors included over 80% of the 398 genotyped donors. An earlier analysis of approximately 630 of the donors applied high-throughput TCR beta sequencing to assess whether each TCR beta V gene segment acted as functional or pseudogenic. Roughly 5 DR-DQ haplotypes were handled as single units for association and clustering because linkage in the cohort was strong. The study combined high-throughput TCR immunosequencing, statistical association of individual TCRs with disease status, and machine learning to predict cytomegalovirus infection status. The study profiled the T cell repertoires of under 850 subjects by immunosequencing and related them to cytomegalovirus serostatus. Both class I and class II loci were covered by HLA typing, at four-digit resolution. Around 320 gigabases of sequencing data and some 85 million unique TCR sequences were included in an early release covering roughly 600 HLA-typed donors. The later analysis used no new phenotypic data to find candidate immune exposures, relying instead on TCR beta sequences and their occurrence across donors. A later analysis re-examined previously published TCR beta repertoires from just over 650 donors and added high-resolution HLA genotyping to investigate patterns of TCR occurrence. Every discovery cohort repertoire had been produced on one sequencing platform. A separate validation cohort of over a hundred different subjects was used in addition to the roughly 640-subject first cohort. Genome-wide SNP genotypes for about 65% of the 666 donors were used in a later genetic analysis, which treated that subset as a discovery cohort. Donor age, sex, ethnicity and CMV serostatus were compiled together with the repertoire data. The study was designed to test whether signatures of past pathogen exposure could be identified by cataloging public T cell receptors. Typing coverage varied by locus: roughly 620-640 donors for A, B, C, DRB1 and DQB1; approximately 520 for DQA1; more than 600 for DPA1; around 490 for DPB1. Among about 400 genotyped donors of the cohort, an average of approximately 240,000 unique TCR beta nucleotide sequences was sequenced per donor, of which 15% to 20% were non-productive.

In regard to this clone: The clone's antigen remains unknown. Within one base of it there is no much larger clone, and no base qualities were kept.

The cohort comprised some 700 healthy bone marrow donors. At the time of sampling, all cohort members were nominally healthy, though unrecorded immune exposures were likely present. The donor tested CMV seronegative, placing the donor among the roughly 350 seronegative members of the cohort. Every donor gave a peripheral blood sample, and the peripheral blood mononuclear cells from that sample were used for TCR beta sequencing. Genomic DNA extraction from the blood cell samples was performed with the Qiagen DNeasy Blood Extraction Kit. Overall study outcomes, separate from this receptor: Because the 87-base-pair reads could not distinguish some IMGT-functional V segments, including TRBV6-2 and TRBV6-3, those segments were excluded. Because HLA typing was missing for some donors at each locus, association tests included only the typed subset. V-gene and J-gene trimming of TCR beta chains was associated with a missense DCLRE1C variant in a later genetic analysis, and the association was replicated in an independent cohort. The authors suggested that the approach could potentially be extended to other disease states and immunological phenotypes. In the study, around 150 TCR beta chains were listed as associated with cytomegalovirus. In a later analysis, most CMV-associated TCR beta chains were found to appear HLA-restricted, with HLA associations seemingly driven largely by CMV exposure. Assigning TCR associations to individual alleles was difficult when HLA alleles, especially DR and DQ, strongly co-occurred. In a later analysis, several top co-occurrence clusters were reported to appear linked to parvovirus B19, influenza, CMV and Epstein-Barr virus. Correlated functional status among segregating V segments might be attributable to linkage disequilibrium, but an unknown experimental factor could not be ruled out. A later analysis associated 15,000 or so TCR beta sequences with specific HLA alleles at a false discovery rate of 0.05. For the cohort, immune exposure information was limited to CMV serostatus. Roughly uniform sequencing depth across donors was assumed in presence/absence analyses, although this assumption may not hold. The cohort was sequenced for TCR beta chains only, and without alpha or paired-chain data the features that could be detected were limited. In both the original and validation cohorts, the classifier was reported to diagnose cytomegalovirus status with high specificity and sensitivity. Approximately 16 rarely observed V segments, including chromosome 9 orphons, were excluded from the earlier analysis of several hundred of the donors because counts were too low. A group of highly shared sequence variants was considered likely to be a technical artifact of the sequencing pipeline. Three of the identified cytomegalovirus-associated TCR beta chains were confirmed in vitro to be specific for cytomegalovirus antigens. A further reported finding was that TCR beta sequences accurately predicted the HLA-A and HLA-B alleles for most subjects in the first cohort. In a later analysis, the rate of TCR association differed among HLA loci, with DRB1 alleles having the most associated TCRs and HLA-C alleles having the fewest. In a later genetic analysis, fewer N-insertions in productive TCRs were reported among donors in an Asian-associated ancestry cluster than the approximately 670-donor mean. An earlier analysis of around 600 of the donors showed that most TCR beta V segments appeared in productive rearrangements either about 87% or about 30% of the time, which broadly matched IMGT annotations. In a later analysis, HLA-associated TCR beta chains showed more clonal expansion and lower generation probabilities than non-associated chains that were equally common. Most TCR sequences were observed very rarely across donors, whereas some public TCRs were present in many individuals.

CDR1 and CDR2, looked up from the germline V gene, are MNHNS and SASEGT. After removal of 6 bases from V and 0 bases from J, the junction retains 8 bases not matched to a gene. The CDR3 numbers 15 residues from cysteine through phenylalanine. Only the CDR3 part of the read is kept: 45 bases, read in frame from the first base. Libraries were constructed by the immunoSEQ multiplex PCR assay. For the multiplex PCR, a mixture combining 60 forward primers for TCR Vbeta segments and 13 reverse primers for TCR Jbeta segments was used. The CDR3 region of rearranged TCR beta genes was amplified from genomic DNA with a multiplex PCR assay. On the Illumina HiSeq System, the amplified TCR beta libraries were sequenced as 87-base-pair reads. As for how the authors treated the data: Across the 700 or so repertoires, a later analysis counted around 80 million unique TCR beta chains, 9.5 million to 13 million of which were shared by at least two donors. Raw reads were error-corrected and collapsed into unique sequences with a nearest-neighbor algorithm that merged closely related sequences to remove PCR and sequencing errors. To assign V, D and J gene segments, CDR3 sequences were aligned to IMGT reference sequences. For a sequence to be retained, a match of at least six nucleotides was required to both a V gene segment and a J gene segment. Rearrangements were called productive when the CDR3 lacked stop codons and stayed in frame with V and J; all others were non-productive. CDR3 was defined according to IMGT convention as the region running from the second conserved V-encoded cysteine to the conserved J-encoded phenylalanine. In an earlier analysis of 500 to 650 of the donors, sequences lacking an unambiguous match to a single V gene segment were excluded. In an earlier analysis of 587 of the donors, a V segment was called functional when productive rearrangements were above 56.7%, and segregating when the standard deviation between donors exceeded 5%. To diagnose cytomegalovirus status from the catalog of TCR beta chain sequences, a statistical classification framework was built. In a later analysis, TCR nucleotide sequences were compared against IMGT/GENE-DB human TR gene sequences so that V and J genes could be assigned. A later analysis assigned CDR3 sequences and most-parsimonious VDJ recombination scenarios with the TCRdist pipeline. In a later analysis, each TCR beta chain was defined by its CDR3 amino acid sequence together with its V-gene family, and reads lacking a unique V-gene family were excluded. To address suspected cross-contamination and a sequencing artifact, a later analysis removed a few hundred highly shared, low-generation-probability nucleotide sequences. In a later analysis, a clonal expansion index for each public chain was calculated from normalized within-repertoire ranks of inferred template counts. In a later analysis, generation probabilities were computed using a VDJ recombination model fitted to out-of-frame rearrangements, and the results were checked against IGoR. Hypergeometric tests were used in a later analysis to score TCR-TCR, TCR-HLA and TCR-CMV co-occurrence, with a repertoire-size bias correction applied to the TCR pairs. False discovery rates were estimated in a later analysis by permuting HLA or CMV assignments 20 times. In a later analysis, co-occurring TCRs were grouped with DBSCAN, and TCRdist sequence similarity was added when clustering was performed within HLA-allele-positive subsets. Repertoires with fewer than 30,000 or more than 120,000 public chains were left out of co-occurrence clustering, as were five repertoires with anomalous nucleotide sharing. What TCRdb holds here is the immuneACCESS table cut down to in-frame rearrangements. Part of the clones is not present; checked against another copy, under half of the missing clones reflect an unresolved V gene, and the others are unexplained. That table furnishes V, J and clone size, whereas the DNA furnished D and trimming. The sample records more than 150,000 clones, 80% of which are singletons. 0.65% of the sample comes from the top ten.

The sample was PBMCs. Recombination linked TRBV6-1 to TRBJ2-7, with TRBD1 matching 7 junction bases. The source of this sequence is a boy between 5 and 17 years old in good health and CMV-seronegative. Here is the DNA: TGTGCCAGCAGAGCAGGACAGGAACCCTCCTACGAGCAGTACTTC. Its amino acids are CASRAGQEPSYEQYF.